Detailed here is one T cell receptor beta chain. What it recognizes is unknown. The read finishes 3 residues shy of the CDR3 end, and the germline J gene is used to complete it. J was trimmed by 4 bases and V by 8 bases; bases with no gene match: 7. CDR3 size: 15 residues. Germline CDR1 and CDR2: SNHLY and FYNNEI. The data were produced by immunoSEQ multiplex PCR, yet TCRdb's version contains in-frame clones alone and is incomplete. Recorded for this sample: around 38,000 clones. This record comes from a study of T cells in women clearing cervical HPV infection. Looking at the study overall: Case blood drawn at lesion detection; control blood after infection cleared. Only a few women had HLA typing results available.

Whole-study results and caveats: CIN3+ cases had significantly higher TCR richness than controls; evenness did not differ. Controls had more TRBV6-7 (0.16%) than cases (0.11%).

This chain connects TRBV2 to TRBJ2-6; 8 bases are shared with TRBD1. The material sequenced was blood buffy coat. This receptor was identified in a woman between 18 and 75 years old with a cervical HPV16 infection that either progressed to CIN3+ or cleared (not recorded which). CDR3 bases read: TGTGCCAGCGGCCGGACAGGGTCCGGGGCCAACGTC. It codes for CASGRTGSGANV. The whole CDR3 protein is CASGRTGSGANVLTF.